This T cell receptor (beta chain) emerged from a study of cytomegalovirus exposure and HLA in healthy donors. Of note for this clone: Its specificity is not known.

The PCR ran on 60 Vbeta and 13 Jbeta primers. Profiled with immunoSEQ multiplex PCR; TCRdb holds only in-frame clones, not every one. The table includes about 140,000 clones, over 60% detected once. Study-level points and caveats: Across all donors, roughly uniform sequencing depth was an assumption of the presence/absence analyses.

The CDR3 has 15 residues. Trimming took off 6 bases at V and 1 base at J, with 13 bases between the two ends. Germline CDR1 is MDHEN and CDR2 is SYDVKM. V usage is TRBV28 and J usage is TRBJ2-1, with TRBD2 as a possible D gene (6 bases). The TCR comes from a male donor in good health and CMV-seropositive. Sequencing input: PBMCs. CDR3 bases: TGTGCCAGCAGCCTTATAGCGGAATCCTACAATGAGCAGTTCTTC. Protein sequence: CASSLIAESYNEQFF.